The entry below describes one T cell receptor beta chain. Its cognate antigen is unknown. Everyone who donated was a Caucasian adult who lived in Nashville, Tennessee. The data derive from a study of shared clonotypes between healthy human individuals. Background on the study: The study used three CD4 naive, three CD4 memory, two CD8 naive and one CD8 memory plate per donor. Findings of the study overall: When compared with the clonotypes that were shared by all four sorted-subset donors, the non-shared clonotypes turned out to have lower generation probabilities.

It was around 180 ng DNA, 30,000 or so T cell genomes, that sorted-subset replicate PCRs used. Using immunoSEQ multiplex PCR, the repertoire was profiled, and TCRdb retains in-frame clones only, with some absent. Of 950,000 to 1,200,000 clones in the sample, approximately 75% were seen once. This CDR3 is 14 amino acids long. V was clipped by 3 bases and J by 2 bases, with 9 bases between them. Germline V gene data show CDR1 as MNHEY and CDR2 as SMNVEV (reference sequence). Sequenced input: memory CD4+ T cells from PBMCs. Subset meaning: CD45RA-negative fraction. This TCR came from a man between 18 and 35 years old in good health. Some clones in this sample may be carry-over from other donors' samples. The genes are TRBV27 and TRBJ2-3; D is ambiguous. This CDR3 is CASSLVQNTDTQYF. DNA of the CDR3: TGTGCCAGCAGTTTGGTACAGAACACAGATACGCAGTATTTT.